The 7 T cell receptor beta chains presented below share a single source sample, sequenced in a study of T cell repertoires in ileal Crohn's disease (dated 2019 in TCRdb). Libraries were prepared through the immunoSEQ multiplex PCR assay. Sourced from immuneACCESS, this table was stored by TCRdb with only in-frame sequences that have V and J called. A share of the clones is absent; for the studies checked, an unresolved V gene accounts for under half, and the remainder has no known explanation. This sample holds 25,000 to 30,000 clones; around 80% were observed only once. 4.5% to 6% of the sample is taken by the ten largest. Sequenced: ileal tissue. These receptors were collected from an adult with Crohn's disease.

The chain carries TRBV27 and TRBJ1-2; D possibly corresponds to TRBD1 (5 bases). The germline CDR1 and CDR2 sequences are MNHEY and SMNVEV (reference sequence). The CDR3 covers 16 residues. V gave up 5 bases and J gave up 1 base, with 17 bases separating them. The CDR3 nucleotides are TGTGCCAGCAGTCCCCTGGGTGACAGCCTTAACTATGGCTACACCTTC. Protein sequence: CASSPLGDSLNYGYTF.

This chain uses TRBV2 with TRBJ2-3; D is uncertain. The CDR3 runs to 12 residues. Deletions cut 6 bases from V and 4 bases from J, with 8 bases between. Germline V CDR1 and CDR2: SNHLY, FYNNEI. CDR3 residues: CASRYEADTQYF. The CDR3 coding sequence is TGTGCCAGCAGGTATGAGGCAGATACGCAGTATTTT.

This clone was detected once. V usage is TRBV18 and J usage is TRBJ2-5; 14 bases are a match to TRBD2. With 6 bases clipped from V and 4 bases from J, the junction kept 7 bases outside the gene matches. The CDR3 consists of 16 residues. The germline V gene has CDR1 KGHSH and CDR2 LQKENI. The CDR3 coding sequence is TGTGCCAGCTCGCGGACTAGCGGGGGGACCGGAGAGACCCAGTACTTC. It encodes CASSRTSGGTGETQYF.

J is TRBJ1-4 and V is TRBV30, with D uncertain. V was trimmed by 3 bases and J by 5 bases, leaving 16 bases between them. This CDR3 region has 15 residues. Looked up from germline, CDR1 is GTSNPN and CDR2 is SVGIG (reference sequence). Here the CDR3 DNA reads TGTGCCTGGAGCCAAGTGGGCAGTCTAAATGAAAAACTGTTTTTT. This sequence encodes CAWSQVGSLNEKLFF. The whole variable domain, remainder taken from reference TRBV30 and TRBJ1-4, is SQTIHQWPATLVQPVGSPLSLECTVEGTSNPNLYWYRQAAGRGLQLLFYSVGIGQISSEVPQNLSASRPQDRQFILSSKKLLLSDSGFYLCAWSQVGSLNEKLFFGSGTQLSVL.

This clone appeared a single time. The chain is built from TRBV6-5 and TRBJ2-7; 7 nucleotides match TRBD1. The CDR3 is made up of 14 amino acids. Losses at the gene ends were 2 bases for V and 4 bases for J; bases not matched to a gene: 5. The germline CDR1 and CDR2 sequences are MNHEY and SVGAGI. This chain's CDR3 is CASSYGQGVYEQYF. The CDR3 region has the DNA TGTGCCAGCAGTTACGGGCAGGGGGTATACGAGCAGTACTTC.

The chain links TRBV7-9 to TRBJ2-7; possible D gene TRBD2, 7 bases. This CDR3 has 14 residues. Trimming left V 5 bases short and J 5 bases short, with 16 bases between. Germline CDR1 is SEHNR and CDR2 is FQNEAQ (reference sequence). CDR3 residues: CASSPKGGADEQYF. The CDR3 DNA follows: TGTGCCAGCAGCCCGAAAGGGGGGGCGGACGAGCAGTACTTC.

The rearrangement uses TRBV5-1 and TRBJ1-4, with a possible D match to TRBD1 (6 bases). Germline V CDR1 and CDR2: SGHRS, YFSETQ. Trimming pared 4 bases from V and 8 bases from J, leaving 18 bases between. The CDR3 contains 15 residues. CDR3 in DNA: TGCGCCAGCAGCGTACAGGGTCAGGGAAAGGAAAAACTGTTTTTT. Residues: CASSVQGQGKEKLFF.